Shown below are 19 T cell receptor beta chains from a single sample sequenced in a study of T cell changes during pregnancy in multiple sclerosis. TCRdb keeps only in-frame clones here, not all; method: immunoSEQ multiplex PCR. The table lists roughly 56,000 clones, roughly nine tenths of them singletons. Here the sequenced sample was CD4+ T cells from peripheral blood mononuclear cells, taken after pregnancy. These receptors all stem from a female donor in good health, enrolled as a control in a pregnancy study.

The V gene is TRBV27, the J gene TRBJ1-5; tentative D call: TRBD1 (5 bases). The CDR3 has 15 amino acids. Trimming removed 2 bases at V and 1 base at J, with 9 bases between. Germline V lookup: CDR1 MNHEY, CDR2 SMNVEV (reference sequence). The DNA of the CDR3 is TGTGCCAGCAGTTTAGGCAGGGCGAGCAATCAGCCCCAGCATTTT. Translation gives CASSLGRASNQPQHF.

The rearrangement uses TRBV5-1 and TRBJ2-5; 11 bases are a match to TRBD2. Per the germline V gene, CDR1 is SGHRS and CDR2 is YFSETQ. The CDR3 totals 17 residues. Unmatched junction bases numbered 10, after V lost 2 bases and J lost 4 bases. The CDR3 loop is CASSFLGLAGGRETQYF. In nucleotides, the CDR3 is TGCGCCAGCAGCTTCTTGGGGCTAGCGGGGGGCAGAGAGACCCAGTACTTC.

In this sample, this clone turned up once. The chain uses TRBV11-3 and TRBJ1-3, with a tentative D call TRBD1 (6 bases). Germline CDR1 and CDR2: SGHNT and YENEEA. There are 13 residues in the CDR3. V was clipped by 3 bases and J by 4 bases, with 7 bases between them. CDR3 loop: CASSLGAGNTIYF. The CDR3 coding sequence is TGTGCCAGCAGCTTGGGGGCAGGAAACACCATATATTTT.

This clone appeared a single time. V and J are TRBV5-5 and TRBJ2-5; perhaps TRBD2 as D (7 bases). The CDR3 is 17 amino acids. Germline CDR1 and CDR2: SGHKS and YYEKEE (reference sequence). Trimming shortened V by 2 bases and J by 0 bases, and 17 bases separated the two germline ends. The CDR3: CASSLFGGAQYQETQYF. The CDR3, as DNA: TGTGCCAGCAGCTTATTTGGGGGGGCTCAGTACCAAGAGACCCAGTACTTC. The whole variable domain, remainder taken from reference TRBV5-5 and TRBJ2-5, is DAGVTQSPTHLIKTRGQQVTLRCSPISGHKSVSWYQQVLGQGPQFIFQYYEKEERGRGNFPDRFSARQFPNYSSELNVNALLLGDSALYLCASSLFGGAQYQETQYFGPGTRLLVL.

This rearrangement joins TRBV6-5 to TRBJ2-5; the D is unclear. Deletions cut 3 bases from V and 6 bases from J, with 14 bases between. The CDR3 extends over 14 amino acids. CDR1 and CDR2 from the germline V gene are MNHEY and SVGAGI. This CDR3 is CASSYQLPLKTQYF. In nucleotides, the CDR3 is TGTGCCAGCAGTTATCAACTACCCCTGAAGACCCAGTACTTC.

This chain links TRBV6-1 with TRBJ2-5, with 7 bases lining up with TRBD1. V shed 6 bases and J 3 bases; nucleotides not matched to a gene: 7. Germline-derived CDR1 and CDR2 are MNHNS and SASEGT. The CDR3 covers 14 residues. The CDR3 DNA reads TGTGCCAGCAGCCGGGACAGAAGCAAAGAGACCCAGTACTTC. Encoded protein: CASSRDRSKETQYF.

This chain connects TRBV7-2 to TRBJ1-1, with 7 bases fitting TRBD1. CDR1 SGHTA and CDR2 FQGNSA come from the germline V gene. After removal of 7 bases from V and 4 bases from J, the junction contained 6 bases not matched to a gene. The CDR3 sequence is 13 residues long. The CDR3 nucleotides read TGTGCCAGCAACAGACAGGGTATCACTGAAGCTTTCTTT. It encodes CASNRQGITEAFF.

The rearrangement uses TRBV6-6 and TRBJ1-1, with a weak D call TRBD1 (5 bases). The CDR3 sequence is 15 residues long. The V gene lost 2 bases and the J gene lost 1 base, with 11 bases spanning the gap. CDR1 is MNHNY and CDR2 is SVGAGI in the germline V gene (reference sequence). The CDR3 region is CASSYGSQGNTEAFF. The CDR3 DNA reads TGTGCCAGCAGTTACGGTTCCCAGGGGAACACTGAAGCTTTCTTT.

The CDR3 reads CASTRANQPQHF. CDR3 coding DNA: TGTGCCAGCACCAGGGCCAATCAGCCCCAGCATTTT. V usage is TRBV6-1 and J usage is TRBJ1-5, with D possibly matching TRBD1 (5 bases). The ends were cut back, 7 bases at V and 3 bases at J, with 7 bases in the middle. The germline CDR1 and CDR2 sequences are MNHNS and SASEGT. CDR3 length equals 12 residues.

This chain joins TRBV5-1 and TRBJ1-2; D is undetermined. Germline V gene data show CDR1 as SGHRS and CDR2 as YFSETQ. The germline V and J ends were trimmed by 4 bases and 6 bases, with 10 bases remaining between them. CDR3 length: 12 residues. The CDR3 is CASSPDKNGYTF. CDR3 coding DNA: TGCGCCAGCAGCCCTGACAAGAATGGCTACACCTTC.

This chain uses TRBV30 with TRBJ1-2; 7 bases match TRBD1. Germline V gene lookup returns CDR1 GTSNPN and CDR2 SVGIG (reference sequence). This CDR3 comprises 13 residues. Unmatched junction bases numbered 6, after V lost 0 bases and J lost 8 bases. CDR3: CAWSVGAGGGYTF. DNA for the CDR3: TGTGCCTGGAGTGTAGGGGCAGGGGGGGGCTACACCTTC.

The J gene is TRBJ2-7, the V gene TRBV2; 9 nucleotides line up with TRBD1. Germline trimming cut 4 bases from V and 1 base from J; bases unmatched to any gene: 5. CDR1 SNHLY and CDR2 FYNNEI come from the germline V gene. The CDR3 runs to 15 residues. Here the CDR3 reads CASSGPGTGSYEQYF. For the CDR3, the DNA is TGTGCCAGCAGTGGACCTGGGACAGGGTCCTACGAGCAGTACTTC.

The chain recombines TRBV25-1 with TRBJ2-7; tentatively, D is TRBD2 (6 bases). The germline V gene encodes CDR1 MGHDK and CDR2 SYGVNS. Trimming left V 0 bases short and J 3 bases short, with 12 bases between. The length of the CDR3 is 15 residues. The CDR3 DNA is TGTGCCAGCAGTGAATATAGGGCCGGGGGCTACGAGCAGTACTTC. It yields the protein CASSEYRAGGYEQYF.

The rearrangement uses TRBV7-3 and TRBJ1-2; 8 bases match TRBD1. The germline CDR1 and CDR2 sequences are SGHTA and FQGTGA. V trimming: 3 bases; J trimming: 8 bases; junction bases outside the gene matches: 14. The CDR3 extends over 16 amino acids. The CDR3 DNA reads TGTGCCAGCAGCTTTGGACCAACCACAGGGGGGGGAGGCTACACCTTC. This translates into CASSFGPTTGGGGYTF.

The CDR3 here is CASSQAGLNTEAFF. The CDR3 region has the DNA TGCGCCAGCAGCCAAGCAGGGTTGAACACTGAAGCTTTCTTT. The V and J genes are TRBV4-1 and TRBJ1-1, with D possibly being TRBD1 (5 bases). CDR1 MGHRA and CDR2 YSYEKL come from the germline V gene. V was cut by 1 base and J by 0 bases, with 6 bases left in between. CDR3 size: 14 residues.

The chain combines TRBV6-6 with TRBJ1-2, with D maybe TRBD1 (5 bases). Between the trimmed V and J ends, which lost 5 bases and 3 bases, there was a span of 10 bases. Germline CDR1 reads MNHNY; CDR2 reads SVGAGI (reference sequence). There are 13 residues in the CDR3. The CDR3 loop reads CASSPWGDYGYTF. The CDR3 DNA is TGTGCCAGCAGTCCCTGGGGCGACTATGGCTACACCTTC.

V and J are TRBV19 and TRBJ1-3; 7 bases align to TRBD1. V shed 7 bases and J 3 bases; nucleotides not matched to a gene: 6. The CDR3 length is 14 residues. Per germline, CDR1 LNHDA and CDR2 SQIVND (reference sequence). CDR3 sequence: CASIMGTDGNTIYF. CDR3 DNA sequence: TGTGCCAGTATTATGGGGACAGATGGAAACACCATATATTTT.

V and J are TRBV2 and TRBJ1-1; D unresolved. The CDR3 consists of 13 residues. V was clipped by 9 bases and J by 5 bases, with 16 bases between them. Germline-derived CDR1 and CDR2 are SNHLY and FYNNEI. The CDR3 nucleotides are TGTGCCAGTTTATATAGCTCGGGGACTGAAGCTTTCTTT. Encoded protein: CASLYSSGTEAFF.

The chain recombines TRBV29-1 with TRBJ2-2; TRBD1 aligns across 8 bases. Trimming cost V 5 bases and J 7 bases; bases outside gene matches: 6. CDR1 and CDR2 from the germline V gene are SQVTM and ANQGSEA. This CDR3 has 13 amino acids. Written as DNA, the CDR3 is TGCAGCGTTCAGGGGGCAGTTGGCGGGGAGCTGTTTTTT. Its translation is CSVQGAVGGELFF.